This TCR beta chain was recovered during a study of cytomegalovirus exposure and HLA in healthy donors. PCR primers comprised 60 Vbeta and 13 Jbeta primers. Using immunoSEQ multiplex PCR, the repertoire was profiled, and TCRdb retains in-frame clones only, with some absent. The repertoire holds some 180,000 clones, with under 9.5% as singletons. This clone was found a few times. The V segment lost 0 bases and the J segment 6 bases; nucleotides outside the gene matches: 6. CDR1 is MNHEY and CDR2 is SVGAGI in the germline V gene. The CDR3 has 16 residues. The specimen sequenced was PBMCs. This chain joins TRBV6-5 and TRBJ2-1; TRBD2 matches at 9 bases. This TCR was sampled from a woman younger than 45 in good health and CMV-seropositive. CDR3 coding DNA: TGTGCCAGCAGTTACTCGTCTAGCGGGAACTCCAATGAGCAGTTCTTC. Protein product: CASSYSSSGNSNEQFF.